This TCR beta chain was captured by sequencing in a study of T cells in Graves' hyperthyroidism and ophthalmopathy (dated 2019 in TCRdb). In terms of the full investigation: Peripheral blood samples were taken at initial diagnosis, before any treatment was given. To identify TCR V-J signatures that set the groups apart, the researchers used a discovery cohort of 100 patients, made up of under 45 with Graves' ophthalmopathy and approximately 57 with stable Graves' hyperthyroidism. Whether ophthalmopathy could be predicted prospectively was tested in an independent validation cohort made up of fewer than 20 hyperthyroidism patients plus 17 patients who later progressed to ophthalmopathy. The roughly 100 discovery patients were randomly divided into training and test sets at a 7:3 ratio. In about 6 Graves' hyperthyroidism patients, the study also compared T-cell repertoires from thyroid tissue with T-cell repertoires from blood. After blood sampling, hyperthyroidism patients were treated with methimazole at a starting dose of 30 mg daily, and ophthalmopathy patients were treated with high-dose intravenous methylprednisolone. According to the paper, TCR Vbeta CDR3 sequencing was carried out on about 140 peripheral blood samples, which came from 40 to 45 ophthalmopathy, 80 or so hyperthyroidism and roughly 17 progressor patients.

This clonotype has a count of ten or more. Its antigen is unknown. Qualities for individual bases were not recorded, and no much larger clone is one base off. Amplification of TCR beta CDR3 regions was carried out from RNA transcripts. For the first round of RT-PCR on the TCR CDR3, the HTBI primer set was used together with the Qiagen OneStep RT-PCR kit. Libraries were constructed in a second round of multiplex PCR, after which size selection and purification were carried out. Sequencing of the libraries was done on an Illumina HiSeq2000 using paired-end 100 bp reads. Per the source publication's procedure: SOAPnuke was used to process the raw data, with reads discarded if the reads contained adapters or uncalled bases, had a mean Phred below 15, or lacked an exact constant-primer or identifier match. COPE v1.2.5 was used to merge the high-quality paired reads, and each unique nucleotide sequence was defined as a clonotype. Clonotypes were aligned to IMGT TRBV, TRBD and TRBJ reference segments using MiTCR v1.1. Only V-J combinations with frequency above 0.0001, covering roughly 99% of repertoires, were analysed. The TCS score was defined as F50 (clonal expansion) divided by E x V (chaos), with BLOSUM62-based TCRdist calculated between CDR3 peptides within each V-J. Welch's t-statistics and random forest reduced roughly 540 V-J features to 10 to 15, which were used in a naive Bayes classifier (R e1071). TCRdb reworked the public reads: Q25 trimming with fastp, MiXCR clone assembly, productive beta chains retained. When rows share a CDR3 protein, they turn into one entry using the most common DNA and genes. TCRdb's processing, not the authors', yielded these V and J calls. The sample table lists 530,000 or so distinct CDR3 sequences, 24% of them with a count of one. The ten largest clones add up to about 10% of the sample.

Moderately to severely active disease, a Clinical Activity Score of at least 3, a NOSPECS grade of at least 4, and a duration under 3 months were present in ophthalmopathy patients. Any patient with an uncontrolled infection, another autoimmune disease, pregnancy or lactation was excluded. Diagnoses were based on clinical symptoms, serum thyroxine and TRAb, thyroid ultrasound and orbital computed tomography. Ficoll-Paque density gradient centrifugation was used to isolate PBMCs from about 10 ml of fresh peripheral blood. Trizol reagent was used to extract total RNA, and RNA quality was then checked on an Agilent 2100 Bioanalyzer. The CDR3 numbers 14 residues from cysteine through phenylalanine. Of the read, only the CDR3 DNA is kept; its 42 bases are in frame from base 1. In the germline V gene, CDR1 corresponds to KGHSH and CDR2 to LQKENI. V and J are truncated by 5 bases and 5 bases respectively, leaving an intervening sequence of 16 bases.

Results and caveats for the whole study, not just this receptor: Most expanded thyroid clonotypes (frequency above 0.001) were also detected in blood, suggesting blood repertoires may reflect thyroid immune responses. Ophthalmopathy was separated from stable hyperthyroidism by a 13 V-J signature model, with about 86% sensitivity and 81% to 82% specificity obtained in cross-validation and 80%/75% obtained in testing. Sample size was not statistically predetermined, and blinding of investigators to group allocation was not performed. In validation, progression to ophthalmopathy was predicted by the model with nearly 71% sensitivity and 72.22% specificity, a median of approximately 6.5 months before onset.

The V and J genes are TRBV18 and TRBJ2-7; the D segment cannot be called with confidence. The source of this sequence is a woman in her twenties or thirties with Graves' ophthalmopathy. The sample taken for sequencing was blood. The DNA reads TGTGCCAGCTCAGTGAGTGGGCCTCAGGACGAGCAGTACTTC. This translates into CASSVSGPQDEQYF.